The rows below give T cell receptor beta chains drawn from one sample of a study of T-cell reconstitution after alpha-beta-depleted transplantation in children. One entry per CDR3 protein results from TCRdb running MiXCR on the PCR reads. The repertoire holds 250,000 to 350,000 distinct CDR3 sequences, almost 10% seen once, with about a tenth in the top ten. The sample was PBMCs from the stem cell graft donor, taken from the stem cell graft. Receptor source: a human donor who donated a stem cell graft to a child with SCID. CDR3s leave out the opening cysteine and the closing phenylalanine or tryptophan. The order of the fields is V gene, J gene, CDR3 protein.

V: TRBV10-3
J: TRBJ2-2
CDR3: AITAAPNTGELF

V: TRBV20-1
J: TRBJ2-7
CDR3: SARVSGGSHEQY

V: TRBV3-1
J: TRBJ2-5
CDR3: ASSPGVSSGGDLQETQY

V: TRBV20-1
J: TRBJ2-7
CDR3: SANDRELYEQY

V: TRBV7-2
J: TRBJ2-7
CDR3: ASSSGTGMYEQY

V: TRBV11-3
J: TRBJ2-7
CDR3: ASSLDGVPSREQY

V: TRBV7-8
J: TRBJ2-6
CDR3: ASSLYDFVSGANVLT

V: TRBV18
J: TRBJ2-7
CDR3: ASSPATGAPYEQY

V: TRBV20-1
J: TRBJ1-5
CDR3: SAGIGILGSNQPQH

V: TRBV12-3/TRBV12-4
J: TRBJ2-1
CDR3: ASSLRAGGPSYNEQF

V: TRBV14
J: TRBJ1-2
CDR3: ASSQGFRQELYGYT

V: TRBV12-3/TRBV12-4
J: TRBJ2-1
CDR3: ASSLNPGLARHEQF

V: TRBV27
J: TRBJ1-1
CDR3: ASSSATTNTEAF

V: TRBV12-3/TRBV12-4
J: TRBJ2-5
CDR3: ASSSWRGSFETQY

V: TRBV12-3/TRBV12-4
J: TRBJ2-1
CDR3: ASSLLRTVSYNEQF